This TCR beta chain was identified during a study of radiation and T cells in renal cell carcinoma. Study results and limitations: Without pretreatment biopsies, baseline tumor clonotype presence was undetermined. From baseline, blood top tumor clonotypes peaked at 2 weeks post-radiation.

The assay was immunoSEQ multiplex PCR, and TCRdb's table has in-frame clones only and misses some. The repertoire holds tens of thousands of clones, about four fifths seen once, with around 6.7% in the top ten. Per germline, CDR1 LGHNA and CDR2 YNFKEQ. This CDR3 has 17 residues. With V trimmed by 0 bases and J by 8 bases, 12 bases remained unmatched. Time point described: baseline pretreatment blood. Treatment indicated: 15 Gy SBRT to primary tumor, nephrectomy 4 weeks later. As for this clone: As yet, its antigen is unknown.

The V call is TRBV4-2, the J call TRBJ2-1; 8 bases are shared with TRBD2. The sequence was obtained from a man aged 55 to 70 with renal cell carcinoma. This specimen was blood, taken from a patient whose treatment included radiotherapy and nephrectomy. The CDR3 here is CASSQEITGGGNYEQFF. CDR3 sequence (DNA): TGTGCCAGCAGCCAAGAAATCACGGGAGGGGGGAATTATGAGCAGTTCTTC.